This T cell receptor (beta chain) is drawn from a study of T-cell memory formation after mild COVID-19. With 0 bases removed from V and 1 base from J, the gap between germline ends came to 7 bases. CDR3 size: 14 residues. CDR1 and CDR2 from the germline V gene are LGHNA and YSLEER. General study points: Cross-reactive memory appears to have joined, as suggested by some responding clones showing up in pre-infection memory. Clones which contracted sat mainly in CM and EM if CD4+, and in EMRA if CD8+. Second-wave clones that peaked on day 37 lacked confirmed SARS-CoV-2 specificity. Clones that shrank (day 15 to 85) were balanced CD4/CD8, whereas later expanders leaned CD4+.

Notes on this clonotype: Its antigen is currently unknown.

TCRdb used MiXCR to reprocess the 5' RACE reads, holding one entry per CDR3 protein. Of around 530,000 distinct CDR3 sequences in the sample, roughly 21% were seen once. The chain has TRBV4-3 and TRBJ2-7; D not resolved. This clonotype was obtained from an adult woman who had mild COVID-19 (a few samples of this study predate the infection). Cell type and time point are not known. Sequenced sample: PBMCs or a T cell subset sorted from them (not recorded which). Written as DNA, the CDR3 is TGCGCCAGCAGCCAAGATGGCGTTTCCTACGAGCAGTACTTC. It is translated as CASSQDGVSYEQYF.